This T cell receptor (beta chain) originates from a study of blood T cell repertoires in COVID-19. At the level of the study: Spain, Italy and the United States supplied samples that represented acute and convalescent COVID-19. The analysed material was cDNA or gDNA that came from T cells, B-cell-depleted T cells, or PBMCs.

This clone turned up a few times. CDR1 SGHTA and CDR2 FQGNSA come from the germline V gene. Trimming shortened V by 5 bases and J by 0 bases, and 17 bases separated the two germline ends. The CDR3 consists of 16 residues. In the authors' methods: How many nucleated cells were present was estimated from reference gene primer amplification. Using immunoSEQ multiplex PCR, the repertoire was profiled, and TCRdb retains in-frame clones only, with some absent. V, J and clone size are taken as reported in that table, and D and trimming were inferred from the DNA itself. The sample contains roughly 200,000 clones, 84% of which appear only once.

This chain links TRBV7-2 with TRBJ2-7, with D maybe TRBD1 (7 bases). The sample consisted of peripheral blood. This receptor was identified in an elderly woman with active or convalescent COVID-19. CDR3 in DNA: TGTGCCAGCAGCCGCACCCGACAGGGAGGCTCCTACGAGCAGTACTTC. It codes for CASSRTRQGGSYEQYF.